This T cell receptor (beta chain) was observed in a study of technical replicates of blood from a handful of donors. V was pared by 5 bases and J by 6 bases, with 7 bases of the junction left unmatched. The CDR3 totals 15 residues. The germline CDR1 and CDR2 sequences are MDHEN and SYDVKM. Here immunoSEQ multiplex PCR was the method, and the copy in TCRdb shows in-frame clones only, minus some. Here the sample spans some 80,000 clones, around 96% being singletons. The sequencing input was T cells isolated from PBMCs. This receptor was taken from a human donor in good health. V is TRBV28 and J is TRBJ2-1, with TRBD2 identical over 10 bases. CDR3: CASSTAGTSANEQFF. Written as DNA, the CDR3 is TGTGCCAGCAGTACCGCCGGGACTAGCGCCAATGAGCAGTTCTTC.